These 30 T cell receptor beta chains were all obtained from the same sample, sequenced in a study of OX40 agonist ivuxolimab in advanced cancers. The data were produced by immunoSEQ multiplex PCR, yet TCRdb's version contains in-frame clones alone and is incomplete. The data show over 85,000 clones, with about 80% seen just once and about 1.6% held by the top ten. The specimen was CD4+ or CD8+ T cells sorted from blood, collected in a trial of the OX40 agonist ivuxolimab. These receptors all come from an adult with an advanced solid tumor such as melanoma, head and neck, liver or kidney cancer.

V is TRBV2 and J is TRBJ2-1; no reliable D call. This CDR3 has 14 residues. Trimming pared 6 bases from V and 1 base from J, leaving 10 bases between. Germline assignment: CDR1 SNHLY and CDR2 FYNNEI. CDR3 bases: TGTGCCAGCAGGCCCCGAGGTTCCTACAATGAGCAGTTCTTC. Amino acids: CASRPRGSYNEQFF.

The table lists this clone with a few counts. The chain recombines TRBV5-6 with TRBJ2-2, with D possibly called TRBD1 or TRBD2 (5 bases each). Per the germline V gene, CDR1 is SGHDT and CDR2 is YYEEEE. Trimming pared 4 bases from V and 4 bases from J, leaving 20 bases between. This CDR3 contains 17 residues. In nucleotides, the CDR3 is TGTGCCAGCAGCCGATTATTTTGGGGGAGTTTCACCGGGGAGCTGTTTTTT. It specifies CASSRLFWGSFTGELFF.

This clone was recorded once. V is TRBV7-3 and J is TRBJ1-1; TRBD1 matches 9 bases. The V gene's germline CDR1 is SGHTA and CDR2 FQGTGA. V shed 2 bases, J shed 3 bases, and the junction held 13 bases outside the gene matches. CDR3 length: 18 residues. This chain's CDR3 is CASSLSRGDRARDTEAFF. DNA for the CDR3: TGTGCCAGCAGCTTATCTCGCGGGGACAGGGCGAGGGACACTGAAGCTTTCTTT.

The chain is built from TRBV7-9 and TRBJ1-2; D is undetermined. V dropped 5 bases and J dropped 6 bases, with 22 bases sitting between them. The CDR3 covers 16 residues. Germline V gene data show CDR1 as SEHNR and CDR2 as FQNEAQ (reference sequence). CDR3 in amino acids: CASSPLRIFDRNGYTF. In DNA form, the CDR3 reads TGTGCCAGCAGCCCACTTAGGATATTTGATAGGAATGGCTACACCTTC.

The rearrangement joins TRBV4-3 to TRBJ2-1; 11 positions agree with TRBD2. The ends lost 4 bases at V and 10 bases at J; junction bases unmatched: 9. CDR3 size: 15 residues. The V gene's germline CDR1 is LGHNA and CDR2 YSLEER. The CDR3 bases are TGCGCCAGCAGCCGAGGCCTAGCGGGAGGAGCAGAGCAGTTCTTC. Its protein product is CASSRGLAGGAEQFF.

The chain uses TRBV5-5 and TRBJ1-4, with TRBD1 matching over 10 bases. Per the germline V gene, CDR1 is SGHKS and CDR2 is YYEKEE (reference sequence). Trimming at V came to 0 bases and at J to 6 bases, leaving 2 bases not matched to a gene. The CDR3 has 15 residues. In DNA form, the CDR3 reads TGTGCCAGCAGCTTGGGGGACAGGGGAGATGAAAAACTGTTTTTT. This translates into CASSLGDRGDEKLFF.

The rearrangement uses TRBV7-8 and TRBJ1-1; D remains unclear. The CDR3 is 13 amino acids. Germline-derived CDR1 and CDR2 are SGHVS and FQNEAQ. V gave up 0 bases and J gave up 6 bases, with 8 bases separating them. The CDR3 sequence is CASSLARISEAFF. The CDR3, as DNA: TGTGCCAGCAGCTTAGCCCGGATCTCTGAAGCTTTCTTT.

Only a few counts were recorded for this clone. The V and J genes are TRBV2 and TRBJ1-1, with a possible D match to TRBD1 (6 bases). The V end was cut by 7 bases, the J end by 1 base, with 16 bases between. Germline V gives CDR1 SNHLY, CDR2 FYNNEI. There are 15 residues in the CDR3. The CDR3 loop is CASTSQGTQNTEAFF. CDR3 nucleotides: TGTGCCAGCACCTCTCAGGGGACTCAGAACACTGAAGCTTTCTTT.

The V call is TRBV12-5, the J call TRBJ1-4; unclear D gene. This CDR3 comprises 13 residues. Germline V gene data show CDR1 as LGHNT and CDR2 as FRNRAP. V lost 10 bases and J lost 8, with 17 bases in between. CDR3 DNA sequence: TGTGCTACCACAACTTGGGCATCCGAAAAACTGTTTTTT. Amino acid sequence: CATTTWASEKLFF.

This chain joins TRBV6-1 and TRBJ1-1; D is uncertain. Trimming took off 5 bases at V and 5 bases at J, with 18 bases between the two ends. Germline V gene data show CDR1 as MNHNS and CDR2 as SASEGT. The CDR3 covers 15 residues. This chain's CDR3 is CASSPHRGFGTEAFF. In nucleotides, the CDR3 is TGTGCCAGCAGTCCCCACAGAGGGTTCGGTACTGAAGCTTTCTTT.

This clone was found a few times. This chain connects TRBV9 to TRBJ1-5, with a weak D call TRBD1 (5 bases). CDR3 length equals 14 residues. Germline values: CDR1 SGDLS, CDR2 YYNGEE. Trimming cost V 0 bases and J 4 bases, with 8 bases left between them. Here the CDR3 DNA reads TGTGCCAGCAGCGTAGCGGCAGGGAATCAGCCCCAGCATTTT. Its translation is CASSVAAGNQPQHF. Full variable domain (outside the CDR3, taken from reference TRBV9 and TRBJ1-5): DSGVTQTPKHLITATGQRVTLRCSPRSGDLSVYWYQQSLDQGLQFLIQYYNGEERAKGNILERFSAQQFPDLHSELNLSSLELGDSALYFCASSVAAGNQPQHFGDGTRLSIL.

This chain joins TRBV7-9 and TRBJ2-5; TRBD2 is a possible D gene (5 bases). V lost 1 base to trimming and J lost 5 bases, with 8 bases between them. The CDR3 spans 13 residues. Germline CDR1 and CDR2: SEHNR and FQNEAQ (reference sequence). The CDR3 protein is CASSLDRGETQYF. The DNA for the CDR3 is TGTGCCAGCAGCTTAGACAGAGGGGAGACCCAGTACTTC.

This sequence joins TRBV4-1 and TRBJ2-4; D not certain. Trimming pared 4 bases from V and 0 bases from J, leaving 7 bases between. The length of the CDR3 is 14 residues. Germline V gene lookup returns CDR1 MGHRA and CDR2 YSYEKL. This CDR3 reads CASSPRVAKNIQYF. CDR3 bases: TGCGCCAGCAGCCCTCGGGTAGCCAAAAACATTCAGTACTTC.

The CDR3 DNA sequence: TGTGCCAGCCATGGACAGGGGGAAAAACTGTTTTTT. It translates to CASHGQGEKLFF. The rearrangement uses TRBV6-1 and TRBJ1-4, with TRBD1 matching 9 bases. Germline CDR1 MNHNS, CDR2 SASEGT. The trim removed 8 bases at V and 8 bases at J, leaving 3 bases unmatched. This CDR3 has 12 amino acids.

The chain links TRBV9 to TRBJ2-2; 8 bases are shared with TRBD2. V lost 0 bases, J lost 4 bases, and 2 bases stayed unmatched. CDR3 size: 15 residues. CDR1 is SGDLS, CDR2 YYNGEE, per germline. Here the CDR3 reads CASSVAGGPTGELFF. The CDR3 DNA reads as TGTGCCAGCAGCGTAGCGGGAGGGCCCACCGGGGAGCTGTTTTTT.

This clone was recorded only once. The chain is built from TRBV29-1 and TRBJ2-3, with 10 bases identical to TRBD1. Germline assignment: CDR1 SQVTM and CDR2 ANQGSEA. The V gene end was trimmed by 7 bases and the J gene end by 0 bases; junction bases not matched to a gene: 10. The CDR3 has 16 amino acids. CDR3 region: CSASGQGFSSTDTQYF. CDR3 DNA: TGCAGCGCCTCGGGACAGGGGTTTTCTAGCACAGATACGCAGTATTTT.

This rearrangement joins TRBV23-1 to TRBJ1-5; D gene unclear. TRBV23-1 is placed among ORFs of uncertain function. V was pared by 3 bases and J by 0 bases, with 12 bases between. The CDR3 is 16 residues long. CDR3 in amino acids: CASSHRQPYSNQPQHF. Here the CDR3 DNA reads TGCGCCAGCAGTCATCGGCAGCCGTATAGCAATCAGCCCCAGCATTTT.

CDR3 in amino acids: CASSLGTPTDTQYF. The DNA for the CDR3 is TGTGCCAGCAGTTTGGGGACACCCACAGATACGCAGTATTTT. V is TRBV7-3 and J is TRBJ2-3, with a tentative D call TRBD1 (6 bases). Germline V CDR1 and CDR2: SGHTA, FQGTGA. The CDR3 is 14 residues long. The germline V and J ends were trimmed by 6 bases and 2 bases, with 12 bases remaining between them.

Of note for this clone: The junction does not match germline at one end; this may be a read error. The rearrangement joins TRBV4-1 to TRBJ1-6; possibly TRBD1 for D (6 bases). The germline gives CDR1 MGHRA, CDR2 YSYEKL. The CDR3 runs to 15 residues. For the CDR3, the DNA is TGCGCCAGCAGCCTAGAAGGGGGGCTTAGTTCACCCTTCCACTTT. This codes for CASSLEGGLSSPFHF.

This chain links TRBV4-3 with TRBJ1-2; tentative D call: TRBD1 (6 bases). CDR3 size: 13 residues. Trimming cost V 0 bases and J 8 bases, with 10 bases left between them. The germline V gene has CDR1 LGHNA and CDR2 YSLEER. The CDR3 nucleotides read TGCGCCAGCAGCCAAGAAACAGGGCGGGGCTACACCTTC. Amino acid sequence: CASSQETGRGYTF.

The CDR3 coding sequence is TGTGCCAGCAGCGTAGAATTGGGAAGGTATGAGCAGTTCTTC. Protein sequence: CASSVELGRYEQFF. This chain connects TRBV9 to TRBJ2-1; D remains unclear. The CDR3 is made up of 14 amino acids. Trimming left V 0 bases short and J 8 bases short, with 12 bases between. The germline V gene has CDR1 SGDLS and CDR2 YYNGEE. The full variable domain, rest sourced from reference TRBV9 and TRBJ2-1, is DSGVTQTPKHLITATGQRVTLRCSPRSGDLSVYWYQQSLDQGLQFLIQYYNGEERAKGNILERFSAQQFPDLHSELNLSSLELGDSALYFCASSVELGRYEQFFGPGTRLTVL.

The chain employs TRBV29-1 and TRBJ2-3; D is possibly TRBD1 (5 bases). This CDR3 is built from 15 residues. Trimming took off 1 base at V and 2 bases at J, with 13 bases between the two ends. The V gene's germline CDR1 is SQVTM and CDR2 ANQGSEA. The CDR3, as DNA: TGCAGCGTTGAAGTAGGGGCGGCTACCACAGATACGCAGTATTTT. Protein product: CSVEVGAATTDTQYF.

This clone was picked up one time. The CDR3 coding sequence is TGTGCCAGCAGTGAAGTGCCTCGGCAGTACTTC. Encoded protein: CASSEVPRQYF. The rearrangement uses TRBV2 and TRBJ2-7, with D hard to call. Germline assignment: CDR1 SNHLY and CDR2 FYNNEI. There are 11 residues in the CDR3. The V gene lost 1 base and the J gene lost 9 bases, with 7 bases spanning the gap.

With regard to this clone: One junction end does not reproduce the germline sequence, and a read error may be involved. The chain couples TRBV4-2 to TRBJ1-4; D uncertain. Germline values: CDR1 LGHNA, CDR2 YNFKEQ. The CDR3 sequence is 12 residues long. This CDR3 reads CASSRLREKLVF. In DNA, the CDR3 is TGTGCCAGCAGCCGGCTTAGGGAAAAACTGGTTTTT.

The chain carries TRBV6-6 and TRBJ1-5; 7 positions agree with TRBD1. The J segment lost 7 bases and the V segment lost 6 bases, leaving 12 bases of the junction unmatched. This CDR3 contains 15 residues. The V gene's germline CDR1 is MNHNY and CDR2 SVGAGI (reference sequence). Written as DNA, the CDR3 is TGTGCCAGCAGCCGAGGGACCAGGGGGAGCCAGCCCCAGCATTTT. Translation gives CASSRGTRGSQPQHF.

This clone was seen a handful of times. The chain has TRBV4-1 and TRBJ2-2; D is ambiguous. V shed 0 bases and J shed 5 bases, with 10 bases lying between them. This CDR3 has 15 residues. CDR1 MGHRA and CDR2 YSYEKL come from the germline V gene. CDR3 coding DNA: TGCGCCAGCAGCCAAGAGGGCAAGAGAACCGGGGAGCTGTTTTTT. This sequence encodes CASSQEGKRTGELFF.

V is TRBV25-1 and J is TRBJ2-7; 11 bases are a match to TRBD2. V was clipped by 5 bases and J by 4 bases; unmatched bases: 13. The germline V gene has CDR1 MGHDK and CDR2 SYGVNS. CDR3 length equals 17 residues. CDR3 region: CASSSRRTSGSIYEQYF. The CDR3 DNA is TGTGCCAGCAGTTCCCGACGAACTAGCGGGAGTATTTACGAGCAGTACTTC.

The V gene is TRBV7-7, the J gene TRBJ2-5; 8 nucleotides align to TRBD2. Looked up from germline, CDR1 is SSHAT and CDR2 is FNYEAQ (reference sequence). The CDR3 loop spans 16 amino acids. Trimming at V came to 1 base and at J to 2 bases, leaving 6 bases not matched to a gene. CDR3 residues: CASSLVAGGRQETQYF. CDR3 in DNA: TGTGCCAGCAGCTTAGTTGCGGGGGGCCGTCAAGAGACCCAGTACTTC. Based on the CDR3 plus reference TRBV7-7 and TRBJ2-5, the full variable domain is GAGVSQSPRYKVTKRGQDVTLRCDPISSHATLYWYQQALGQGPEFLTYFNYEAQPDKSGLPSDRFSAERPEGSISTLTIQRTEQRDSAMYRCASSLVAGGRQETQYFGPGTRLLVL.

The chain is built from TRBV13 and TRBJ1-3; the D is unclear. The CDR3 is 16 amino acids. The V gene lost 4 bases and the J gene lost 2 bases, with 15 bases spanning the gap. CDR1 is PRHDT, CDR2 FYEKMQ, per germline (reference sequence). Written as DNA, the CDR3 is TGTGCCAGCAGCTCCCGGGCAAATTTTGCTGGAAACACCATATATTTT. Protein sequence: CASSSRANFAGNTIYF.

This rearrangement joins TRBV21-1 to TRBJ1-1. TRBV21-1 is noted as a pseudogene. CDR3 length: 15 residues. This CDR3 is CASSPGHNGDTEAFF. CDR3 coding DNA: TGTGCCAGCAGCCCGGGTCACAATGGGGACACTGAAGCTTTCTTT.